One and the same sample provided the 30 T cell receptor beta chains below, sequenced in a study of blood T cell repertoires in COVID-19. Measured with immunoSEQ multiplex PCR; TCRdb has only the in-frame clones, and not every one. The repertoire has over 100,000 clones, approximately 81% of them found once; the top ten carry roughly 1.4%. The sample taken for sequencing was peripheral blood. These receptor sequences come from a man between 35 and 55 years old with acute or convalescent COVID-19.

The V gene is TRBV5-4, the J gene TRBJ2-6; D perhaps matches TRBD2 (5 bases). CDR1 is SGHNT and CDR2 is YYREEE in the germline V gene (reference sequence). The CDR3 has 17 residues. V lost 3 bases to trimming and J lost 0 bases, with 13 bases between them. This CDR3 is CASSYRWRSSGANVLTF. In DNA form, the CDR3 reads TGTGCCAGCAGCTATCGGTGGAGGAGCTCTGGGGCCAACGTCCTGACTTTC.

This clone was seen more than once but under ten times. The genes are TRBV7-3 and TRBJ1-1; 7 bases are a match to TRBD1. In germline, CDR1 is SGHTA, CDR2 FQGTGA. This CDR3 region has 14 residues. Trimming cost V 2 bases and J 4 bases; bases outside gene matches: 4. Written as DNA, the CDR3 is TGTGCCAGCAGCTTAGACAGGGTGGGCACTGAAGCTTTCTTT. This translates into CASSLDRVGTEAFF.

This sequence joins TRBV28 and TRBJ2-7, with 8 bases fitting TRBD2. Germline V CDR1 and CDR2: MDHEN, SYDVKM. This CDR3 comprises 15 residues. V shed 6 bases, J shed 0 bases, and the junction held 7 bases outside the gene matches. CDR3 sequence (DNA): TGTGCCAGCAGGCCCGGGGGGGGAAGCTCCTACGAGCAGTACTTC. Protein: CASRPGGGSSYEQYF.

V usage is TRBV20-1 and J usage is TRBJ1-5, with unresolved D. The germline CDR1 and CDR2 sequences are DFQATT and SNEGSKA (reference sequence). CDR3 size: 13 residues. Trimming pared 3 bases from V and 4 bases from J, leaving 10 bases between. The CDR3 DNA follows: TGCAGTGCTAGTATGACACCAAATCAGCCCCAGCATTTT. The encoded protein is CSASMTPNQPQHF.

This chain joins TRBV2 and TRBJ2-1; the match to TRBD2 covers 11 bases. The V segment lost 0 bases and the J segment 7 bases; nucleotides outside the gene matches: 2. CDR3 length: 15 residues. Germline CDR1 is SNHLY and CDR2 is FYNNEI. CDR3 sequence: CASSEATSGKNEQFF. The CDR3, as DNA: TGTGCCAGCAGTGAAGCGACTAGCGGGAAAAATGAGCAGTTCTTC.

The J gene is TRBJ2-3, the V gene TRBV9; D is perhaps TRBD2 (5 bases). Trimming removed 3 bases from V and 8 bases from J, with 13 bases in between. This CDR3 has 13 amino acids. The germline V gene encodes CDR1 SGDLS and CDR2 YYNGEE. CDR3 sequence (DNA): TGTGCCAGCAGCGAGTGGGGAGAAGGTACGCAGTATTTT. Its protein is CASSEWGEGTQYF.

This chain uses TRBV4-3 with TRBJ2-1; 9 bases align to TRBD2. The CDR3 covers 17 residues. The germline CDR1 and CDR2 sequences are LGHNA and YSLEER. The trim removed 1 base at V and 6 bases at J, leaving 10 bases unmatched. Here the CDR3 DNA reads TGCGCCAGCAGCCAAGGGGTGGTAGCGGGGGCCCTCAATGAGCAGTTCTTC. This codes for CASSQGVVAGALNEQFF.

This clone was observed a handful of times. The chain employs TRBV10-3 and TRBJ2-7; D not certain. Germline CDR1 ENHRY, CDR2 SYGVKD. The CDR3 runs to 13 residues. V gave up 7 bases and J gave up 4 bases, with 14 bases separating them. The CDR3 DNA sequence: TGTGCCATCAAAGGAGACTTATTTTACGAGCAGTACTTC. Its protein product is CAIKGDLFYEQYF.

This chain links TRBV6-5 with TRBJ2-1, with D possibly being TRBD1 (5 bases). V shed 4 bases and J shed 4 bases, with 17 bases lying between them. The CDR3 contains 16 residues. Per the germline V gene, CDR1 is MNHEY and CDR2 is SVGAGI. The DNA for the CDR3 is TGTGCCAGCAGTTCCCAACCCCCCCAGGGATACAATGAGCAGTTCTTC. This sequence encodes CASSSQPPQGYNEQFF.

The gene calls are TRBV11-2 and TRBJ2-1; D is unresolved. This CDR3 comprises 12 residues. Germline lookup yields CDR1 SGHAT and CDR2 FQNNGV. V lost 4 bases and J 9 bases, leaving 10 bases between the germline ends. CDR3 nucleotide sequence: TGTGCCAGCAGCTACCTGGTTAGTGAGCAGTTCTTC. Translating gives CASSYLVSEQFF.

Here the CDR3 DNA reads TGCGCCAGCAGCTTGACAGCGGGGACCTACGAGCAGTACTTC. Residues: CASSLTAGTYEQYF. J is TRBJ2-7 and V is TRBV5-1; 7 nucleotides match TRBD2. V lost 1 base and J lost 2; bases outside the gene matches: 3. Germline V gene data show CDR1 as SGHRS and CDR2 as YFSETQ. This CDR3 contains 14 residues.

The genes are TRBV7-6 and TRBJ1-6; maybe TRBD1 (5 bases). Germline V CDR1 and CDR2: SGHVS, FNYEAQ. The V end lost 2 bases, the J end lost 0 bases, and 5 bases lay between the germline ends. The CDR3 length is 15 residues. CDR3 region: CASSLQGSYNSPLHF. CDR3 in DNA: TGTGCCAGCAGCTTACAGGGCTCCTATAATTCACCCCTCCACTTT.

The chain recombines TRBV2 with TRBJ2-5; no firm D call. The CDR3 is made up of 12 amino acids. V lost 7 bases, J lost 5 bases, and 11 bases lay in between. Looked up from germline, CDR1 is SNHLY and CDR2 is FYNNEI. The CDR3 sequence is CASNSGWETQYF. The CDR3 DNA is TGTGCCAGCAACTCGGGTTGGGAGACCCAGTACTTC.

The genes are TRBV12-3 or TRBV12-4 and TRBJ1-2, with a tentative D call TRBD1 (5 bases). Trimming took off 6 bases at V and 10 bases at J, with 18 bases between the two ends. The CDR3 totals 13 residues. The CDR3 DNA follows: TGTGCCAGCAGCAACGGGGGGGATCTGGTCTACACCTTC. It encodes CASSNGGDLVYTF.

CDR3 in DNA: TGTGCCAGCTCACCACTCTCTAGGGGCGAGAACACTGAAGCTTTCTTT. The encoded protein is CASSPLSRGENTEAFF. V gene TRBV18 combines with J gene TRBJ1-1; D may be TRBD1 (5 bases). The CDR3 totals 16 residues. The V end was cut by 1 base, the J end by 1 base, with 13 bases between. CDR1 and CDR2 from the germline V gene are KGHSH and LQKENI.

J is TRBJ2-1 and V is TRBV29-1, with D perhaps TRBD1 (5 bases). CDR1 and CDR2 from the germline V gene are SQVTM and ANQGSEA. The CDR3 length is 13 residues. V lost 3 bases to trimming and J lost 1 base, with 7 bases between them. Here the CDR3 reads CSVDRASYNEQFF. The CDR3 DNA reads as TGCAGCGTTGACAGGGCTTCCTACAATGAGCAGTTCTTC.

This clone was seen a handful of times. This sequence joins TRBV28 and TRBJ1-6; possibly TRBD1 for D (6 bases). CDR3 length: 13 amino acids. V was shortened by 8 bases and J by 8 bases, with 13 bases between the two germline ends. CDR1 MDHEN and CDR2 SYDVKM come from the germline V gene. The CDR3 DNA reads as TGTGCCAGCGACTTAGGGGGAGATTCACCCCTCCACTTT. Translation gives CASDLGGDSPLHF.

The chain has TRBV7-9 and TRBJ1-6; 7 bases align to TRBD1. The CDR3 loop spans 13 amino acids. The germline gives CDR1 SEHNR, CDR2 FQNEAQ (reference sequence). J lost 10 bases, V lost 5 bases, and 5 bases had no gene match. CDR3 residues: CASSLQGESPLHF. DNA of the CDR3: TGTGCCAGCAGCCTGCAGGGGGAATCACCCCTCCACTTT.

This chain connects TRBV5-6 to TRBJ2-7; tentative D call: TRBD2 (5 bases). The germline V gene has CDR1 SGHDT and CDR2 YYEEEE. V lost 3 bases and J 3 bases, leaving 10 bases between the germline ends. This CDR3 comprises 13 residues. This chain's CDR3 is CASSWNGNYEQYF. In DNA form, the CDR3 reads TGTGCCAGCAGCTGGAACGGGAACTACGAGCAGTACTTC.

This chain connects TRBV5-1 to TRBJ1-4; D is possibly TRBD1 (6 bases). V was cut by 0 bases and J by 7 bases, with 13 bases left in between. The CDR3 runs to 15 residues. CDR1 and CDR2 (germline): SGHRS, YFSETQ. The CDR3 DNA is TGCGCCAGCAGCTTGGTGGGCAGGGGCGGTGAAAAACTGTTTTTT. Translated, it gives CASSLVGRGGEKLFF.

V usage is TRBV5-1 and J usage is TRBJ2-5, with 15 nucleotides matching TRBD2. V gave up 0 bases and J gave up 5 bases; unmatched junction bases: 5. Germline CDR1 and CDR2: SGHRS and YFSETQ. This CDR3 contains 17 residues. CDR3 sequence: CASSLGTSGRARETQYF. The CDR3, as DNA: TGCGCCAGCAGCTTGGGGACTAGCGGGAGGGCTCGGGAGACCCAGTACTTC.

The chain has TRBV5-1 and TRBJ1-4, with TRBD1 matching 9 bases. The CDR3 is made up of 14 amino acids. Germline trimming cut 4 bases from V and 5 bases from J; bases unmatched to any gene: 3. CDR1 and CDR2 (germline): SGHRS, YFSETQ. CDR3 DNA sequence: TGCGCCAGCAGCCCGGGACAGGGAAATGAAAAACTGTTTTTT. It specifies CASSPGQGNEKLFF.

The J gene is TRBJ2-7, the V gene TRBV5-1; no definite D call. V lost 2 bases and J lost 9, with 21 bases in between. The CDR3 spans 15 residues. CDR1 is SGHRS and CDR2 is YFSETQ in the germline V gene. The CDR3 loop is CASSLEPISYERQYF. The CDR3 DNA follows: TGCGCCAGCAGCTTAGAACCGATCTCCTACGAGCGGCAGTACTTC.

This chain joins TRBV28 and TRBJ2-5, with TRBD1 as a possible D gene (6 bases). This CDR3 contains 13 residues. The germline CDR1 and CDR2 sequences are MDHEN and SYDVKM. Trimming pared 5 bases from V and 2 bases from J, leaving 9 bases between. CDR3 region: CASSTGLQETQYF. CDR3 nucleotide sequence: TGTGCCAGCAGTACAGGGCTTCAAGAGACCCAGTACTTC.

The DNA of the CDR3 is TGTGCCAGCAGCCGACAGGGGGGTGAGACCCAGTACTTC. Translating gives CASSRQGGETQYF. V is TRBV5-5 and J is TRBJ2-5, with 9 bases that match TRBD1. V was pared by 4 bases and J by 5 bases, with 3 bases of the junction left unmatched. CDR3 length equals 13 residues. Germline assignment: CDR1 SGHKS and CDR2 YYEKEE (reference sequence).

In DNA, the CDR3 is TGTGCCAGTACAGGGCGAAAGGGACTGACTAATGAAAAACTGTTTTTT. Residues: CASTGRKGLTNEKLFF. This chain uses TRBV19 with TRBJ1-4; D perhaps matches TRBD1 (5 bases). Germline V lookup: CDR1 LNHDA, CDR2 SQIVND (reference sequence). The V gene lost 7 bases and the J gene lost 2 bases, with 17 bases spanning the gap. CDR3 size: 16 residues.

The chain joins TRBV6-5 to TRBJ2-3, with D unresolved. The CDR3 totals 12 residues. Germline CDR1 and CDR2: MNHEY and SVGAGI. V was pared by 4 bases and J by 6 bases, with 8 bases between. CDR3 sequence: CASSSPPDTQYF. CDR3 DNA: TGTGCCAGCAGTTCCCCCCCGGATACGCAGTATTTT.

This clone appeared a few times. This chain links TRBV11-1 with TRBJ2-5; 12 nucleotides line up with TRBD1. J was trimmed by 7 bases and V by 6 bases; bases with no gene match: 6. The CDR3 length is 14 residues. The germline CDR1 and CDR2 sequences are SGHAT and FQDESV (reference sequence). CDR3 bases: TGTGCCAGCAGGGCCGGGACAGGGGGCGCGACCCAGTACTTC. This translates into CASRAGTGGATQYF.

As concerns this clone: Other nucleotide sequences in the sample specify the same CDR3. The rearrangement uses TRBV6-5 and TRBJ1-1, with TRBD1 as a possible D gene (6 bases). The germline CDR1 and CDR2 sequences are MNHEY and SVGAGI. The CDR3 is 13 amino acids. Trimming cost V 5 bases and J 1 base, with 8 bases left between them. CDR3 bases: TGTGCCAGCAGTCTGACAGGGAACACTGAAGCTTTCTTT. Translation: CASSLTGNTEAFF.

This sequence joins TRBV28 and TRBJ2-3; tentatively, D is TRBD1 (6 bases). This CDR3 is built from 15 residues. The V end lost 3 bases, the J end lost 4 bases, and 14 bases lay between the germline ends. CDR1 MDHEN and CDR2 SYDVKM come from the germline V gene. CDR3: CASSFWGRGADTQYF. The DNA for the CDR3 is TGTGCCAGCAGTTTTTGGGGCAGGGGCGCAGATACGCAGTATTTT.